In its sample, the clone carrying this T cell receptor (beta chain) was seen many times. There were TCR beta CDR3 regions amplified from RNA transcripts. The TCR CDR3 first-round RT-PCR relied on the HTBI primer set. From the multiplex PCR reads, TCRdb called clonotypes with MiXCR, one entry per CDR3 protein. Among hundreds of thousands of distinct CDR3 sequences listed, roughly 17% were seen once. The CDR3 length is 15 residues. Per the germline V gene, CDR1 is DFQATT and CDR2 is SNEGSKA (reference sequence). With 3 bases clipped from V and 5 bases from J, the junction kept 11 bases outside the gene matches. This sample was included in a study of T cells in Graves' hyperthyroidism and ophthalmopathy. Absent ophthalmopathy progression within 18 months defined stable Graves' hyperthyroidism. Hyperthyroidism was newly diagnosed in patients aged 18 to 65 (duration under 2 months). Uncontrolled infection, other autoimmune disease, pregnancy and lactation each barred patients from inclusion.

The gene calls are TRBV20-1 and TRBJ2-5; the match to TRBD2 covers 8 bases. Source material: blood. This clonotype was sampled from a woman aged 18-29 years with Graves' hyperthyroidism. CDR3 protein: CSARYPAGVVETQYF. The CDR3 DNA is TGCAGTGCTAGGTATCCAGCGGGAGTTGTGGAGACCCAGTACTTC.